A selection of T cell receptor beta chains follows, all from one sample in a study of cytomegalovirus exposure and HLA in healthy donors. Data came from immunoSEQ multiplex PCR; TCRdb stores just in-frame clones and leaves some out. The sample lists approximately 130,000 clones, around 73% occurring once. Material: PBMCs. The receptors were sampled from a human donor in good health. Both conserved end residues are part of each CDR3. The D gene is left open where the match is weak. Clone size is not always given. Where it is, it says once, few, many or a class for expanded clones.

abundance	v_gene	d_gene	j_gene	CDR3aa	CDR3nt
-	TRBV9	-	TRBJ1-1	CASSAKPGDTEAFF	TGTGCCAGCAGCGCCAAACCGGGAGACACTGAAGCTTTCTTT
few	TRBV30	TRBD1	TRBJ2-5	CASTGGETQYF	TGTGCCTCCACAGGGGGAGAGACCCAGTACTTC
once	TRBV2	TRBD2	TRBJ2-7	CASSEAQRGRREQYF	TGTGCCAGCAGTGAAGCACAGCGGGGACGACGCGAGCAGTACTTC
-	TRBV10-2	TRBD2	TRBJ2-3	CASSDYGLAGTDTQYF	TGCGCCAGCAGTGATTACGGACTAGCGGGCACAGATACGCAGTATTTT
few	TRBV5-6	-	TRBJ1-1	CASSSGQPGRATEAFF	TGTGCCAGCAGCTCCGGCCAACCAGGGAGGGCCACTGAAGCTTTCTTT
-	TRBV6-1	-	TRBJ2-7	CASSGGGPAYEQYF	TGTGCCAGCAGTGGGGGGGGGCCGGCCTACGAGCAGTACTTC
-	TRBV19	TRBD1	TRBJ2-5	CASSFRGRTGVETQYF	TGTGCCAGTAGTTTCCGAGGCCGGACAGGGGTGGAGACCCAGTACTTC
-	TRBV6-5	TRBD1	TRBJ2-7	CASRPGGQGAYEQYF	TGTGCCAGCAGGCCGGGTGGGCAGGGGGCGTACGAGCAGTACTTC
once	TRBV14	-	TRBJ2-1	CASSHLARNEQFF	TGTGCCAGCAGCCACCTAGCGAGGAATGAGCAGTTCTTC
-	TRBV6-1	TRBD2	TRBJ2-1	CASSEAGLAPYNEQFF	TGTGCCAGCAGTGAAGCGGGACTAGCGCCTTACAATGAGCAGTTCTTC
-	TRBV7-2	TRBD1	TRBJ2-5	CASSRRQGARETQYF	TGTGCCAGCAGCCGCCGACAGGGGGCTAGAGAGACCCAGTACTTC
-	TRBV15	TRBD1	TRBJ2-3	CATSEPGQGQVTQYF	TGTGCCACCAGCGAACCGGGACAGGGGCAAGTTACGCAGTATTTT
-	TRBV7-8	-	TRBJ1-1	CASSLNAWADRGLNTEAFF	TGTGCCAGCAGCTTAAACGCCTGGGCGGACAGAGGCTTGAACACTGAAGCTTTCTTT
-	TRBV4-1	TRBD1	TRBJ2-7	CASNPGTGIGEQYF	TGCGCCAGTAACCCCGGGACAGGGATAGGCGAGCAGTACTTC
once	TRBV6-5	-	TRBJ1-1	CASSTTGVDTEAFF	TGTGCCAGCAGCACAACAGGTGTGGACACTGAAGCTTTCTTT
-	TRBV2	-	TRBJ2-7	CASSETAYEQYF	TGTGCCAGCTCGGAGACAGCTTACGAGCAGTACTTC
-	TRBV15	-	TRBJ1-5	CATSRGEGTGNQPQHF	TGTGCCACCAGCAGAGGCGAGGGAACGGGCAATCAGCCCCAGCATTTT
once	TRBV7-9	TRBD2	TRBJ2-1	CASSLMGREADEQFF	TGTGCCAGCAGCTTAATGGGACGGGAGGCTGATGAGCAGTTCTTC
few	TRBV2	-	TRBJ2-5	CASSGDSEETQYF	TGTGCCAGCAGTGGCGACAGCGAAGAGACCCAGTACTTC
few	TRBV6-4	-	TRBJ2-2	CASSDLSGELFF	TGTGCCAGCAGTGACCTTTCCGGGGAGCTGTTTTTT
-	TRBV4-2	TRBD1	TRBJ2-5	CASSQATGGQETQYF	TGTGCCAGCAGCCAGGCGACAGGGGGCCAAGAGACCCAGTACTTC
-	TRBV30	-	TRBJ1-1	CAHGEDRLAEAFF	TGTGCCCACGGGGAGGACCGATTGGCTGAAGCTTTCTTT
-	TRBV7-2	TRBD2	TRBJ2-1	CASSNSGGMTGEQFF	TGTGCCAGCAGCAATAGCGGGGGGATGACAGGTGAGCAGTTCTTC
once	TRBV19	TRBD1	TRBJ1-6	CASRNRGSSPLHF	TGTGCCAGTAGGAACAGGGGTAGTTCACCCCTCCACTTT
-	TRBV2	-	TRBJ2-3	CASRPNSDTQYF	TGTGCCAGCAGGCCTAACTCGGATACGCAGTATTTT
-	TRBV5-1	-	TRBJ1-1	CASSLGEEGNTEAFF	TGCGCCAGCAGCTTGGGGGAGGAGGGGAACACTGAAGCTTTCTTT
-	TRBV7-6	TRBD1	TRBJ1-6	CASSFRDRGDSPLHF	TGTGCCAGCAGCTTCCGGGACAGGGGTGATTCACCCCTCCACTTT
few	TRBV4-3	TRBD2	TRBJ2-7	CASSQDFSGGYEQYF	TGCGCCAGCAGCCAAGATTTTTCGGGGGGCTACGAGCAGTACTTC
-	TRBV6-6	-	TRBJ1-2	CASTQVSGYTF	TGTGCCAGCACACAGGTATCTGGCTACACCTTC
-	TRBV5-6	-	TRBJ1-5	CASSLRGNQPQHF	TGTGCCAGCAGCTTGCGGGGGAATCAGCCCCAGCATTTT
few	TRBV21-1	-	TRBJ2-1	CASSGTFSYNEQFF	TGTGCCAGCAGCGGGACATTCTCCTACAATGAGCAGTTCTTC
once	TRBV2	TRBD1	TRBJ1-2	CASSEGGLQGPLGYTF	TGTGCCAGCAGTGAAGGGGGCCTACAGGGGCCCCTAGGCTACACCTTC
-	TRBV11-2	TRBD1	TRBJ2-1	CASSPPGRGPYNEQFF	TGTGCCAGCAGCCCCCCGGGAAGGGGGCCCTACAATGAGCAGTTCTTC
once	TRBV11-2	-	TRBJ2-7	CASSFRGATYEQYF	TGTGCCAGCAGCTTCCGGGGGGCGACTTACGAGCAGTACTTC
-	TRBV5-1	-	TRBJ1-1	CASSLDILNTEAFF	TGCGCCAGCAGCTTGGACATATTGAACACTGAAGCTTTCTTT
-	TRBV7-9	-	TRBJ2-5	CASSLAGNQETQYF	TGTGCCAGCAGCTTAGCCGGGAACCAAGAGACCCAGTACTTC
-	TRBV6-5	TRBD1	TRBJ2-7	CASSSTGTGGFF	TGTGCCAGCAGCTCTACAGGGACAGGGGGCTTCTTC
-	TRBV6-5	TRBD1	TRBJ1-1	CASSRGRVVNTEAFF	TGTGCCAGTTCTAGGGGGCGCGTAGTGAACACTGAAGCTTTCTTT
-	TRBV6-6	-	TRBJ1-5	CASTQARRENQPQHF	TGTGCCAGCACCCAGGCTAGGAGGGAAAATCAGCCCCAGCATTTT
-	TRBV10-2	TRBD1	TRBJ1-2	CASRRTGFYGYTF	TGCGCCAGCAGACGGACAGGGTTCTATGGCTACACCTTC
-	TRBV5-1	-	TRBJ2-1	CASSRRQGSLLPDYNEQFF	TGCGCCAGCAGCCGCCGTCAGGGTTCGCTCCTCCCGGATTACAATGAGCAGTTCTTC
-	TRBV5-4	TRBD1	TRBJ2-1	CASSLARGGLRNEQFF	TGTGCCAGCAGCTTGGCTCGAGGGGGCCTGAGGAATGAGCAGTTCTTC
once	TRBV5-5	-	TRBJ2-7	CASSLLPSVSDEQYF	TGTGCCAGCAGCCTCCTCCCGTCCGTCTCGGACGAGCAGTACTTC
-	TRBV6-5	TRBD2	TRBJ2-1	CASSTGGLTYNEQFF	TGTGCCAGCAGTACGGGGGGGCTAACCTACAATGAGCAGTTCTTC
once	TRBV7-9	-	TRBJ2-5	CASSFQAPSQETQYF	TGTGCCAGCAGCTTTCAAGCGCCTTCCCAGGAGACCCAGTACTTC
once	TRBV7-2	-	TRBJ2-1	CASSFSTLDTFF	TGTGCCAGCAGCTTTTCTACTCTTGATACGTTCTTC
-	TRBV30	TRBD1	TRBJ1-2	CAWSKIRTGYGYTF	TGTGCCTGGAGTAAGATTCGGACAGGATATGGCTACACCTTC
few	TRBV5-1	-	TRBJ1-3	CASSLDRATGNTIYF	TGCGCCAGCAGCTTGGACAGGGCGACTGGAAACACCATATATTTT
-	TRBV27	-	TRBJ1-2	CASSTFGWGDYGYTF	TGTGCCAGCTCAACCTTTGGGTGGGGAGACTATGGCTACACCTTC
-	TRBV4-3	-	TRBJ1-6	CASSLRVGASISPLHF	TGCGCCAGCAGCCTCCGGGTAGGGGCATCAATTTCACCCCTCCACTTT
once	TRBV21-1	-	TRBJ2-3	CASSKLPAGFADTQYF	TGTGCCAGCAGCAAATTGCCAGCGGGGTTTGCAGATACGCAGTATTTT